This T cell receptor (beta chain) is from a study of cytomegalovirus exposure and HLA in healthy donors. Findings and limits, study-wide: The study designated 150 to 200 TCR beta chains cytomegalovirus-associated. Later on, an analysis found that several of the most significant clusters appeared to be linked to common viral pathogens, which included parvovirus B19.

To note about this clone: Its antigen is currently unknown.

The PCR contained 60 Vbeta and 13 Jbeta primers. Sequenced by immunoSEQ multiplex PCR; TCRdb stores in-frame clones only, minus some. This table holds over 150,000 clones, around 82% found once. The trim removed 4 bases at V and 2 bases at J, leaving 5 bases unmatched. The CDR3 spans 14 residues. Germline CDR1 reads SGDLS; CDR2 reads YYNGEE. The TCR sequence derives from a woman aged 40 to 50 in good health and CMV-seropositive. The sample was PBMCs. The chain is built from TRBV9 and TRBJ2-5, with 7 bases that match TRBD1. The DNA for the CDR3 is TGTGCCAGCAGCCCCTGGGACAGTCAAGAGACCCAGTACTTC. Its protein product is CASSPWDSQETQYF.